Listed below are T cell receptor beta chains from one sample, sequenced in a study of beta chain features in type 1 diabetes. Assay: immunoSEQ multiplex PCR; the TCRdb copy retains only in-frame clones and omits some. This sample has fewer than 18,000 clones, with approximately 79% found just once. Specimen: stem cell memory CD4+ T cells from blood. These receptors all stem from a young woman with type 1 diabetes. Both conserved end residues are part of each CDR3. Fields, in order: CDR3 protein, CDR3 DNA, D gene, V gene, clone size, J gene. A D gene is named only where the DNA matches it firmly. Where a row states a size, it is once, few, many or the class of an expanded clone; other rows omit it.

CDR3 protein: CASSLGGNTEAFF; CDR3 DNA: TGCGCCAGCAGCTTGGGAGGGAACACTGAAGCTTTCTTT; D gene: -; V gene: TRBV5-1; clone size: -; J gene: TRBJ1-1
CDR3 protein: CASSQLRSPTNTQYF; CDR3 DNA: TGTGCCAGCAGCCAATTACGGAGTCCCACAAATACGCAGTATTTT; D gene: -; V gene: TRBV14; clone size: -; J gene: TRBJ2-3
CDR3 protein: CASSPHGGSSYNEQFF; CDR3 DNA: TGTGCCAGCAGCCCCCACGGGGGAAGCTCCTACAATGAGCAGTTCTTC; D gene: -; V gene: TRBV7-2; clone size: -; J gene: TRBJ2-1
CDR3 protein: CASQKVAGRKPYGYTF; CDR3 DNA: TGTGCCTCCCAGAAGGTGGCAGGCCGGAAGCCCTATGGCTACACCTTC; D gene: -; V gene: TRBV30; clone size: few; J gene: TRBJ1-2
CDR3 protein: CASSPSVETQYF; CDR3 DNA: TGTGCCAGCTCACCCAGTGTAGAGACCCAGTACTTC; D gene: -; V gene: TRBV18; clone size: -; J gene: TRBJ2-5
CDR3 protein: CSVVGVASGIGNEQFF; CDR3 DNA: TGCAGCGTTGTTGGGGTCGCTAGCGGGATTGGGAATGAGCAGTTCTTC; D gene: TRBD2; V gene: TRBV29-1; clone size: -; J gene: TRBJ2-1
CDR3 protein: CATGHPPFSYEQYF; CDR3 DNA: TGTGCCACGGGACACCCCCCTTTCTCCTACGAGCAGTACTTC; D gene: -; V gene: TRBV10-3; clone size: few; J gene: TRBJ2-7
CDR3 protein: CASSLSGGLGVNEQFF; CDR3 DNA: TGTGCCAGCAGTTTATCCGGCGGCCTAGGGGTCAATGAGCAGTTCTTC; D gene: -; V gene: TRBV27; clone size: -; J gene: TRBJ2-1
CDR3 protein: CASSPGLGSGELFF; CDR3 DNA: TGTGCCAGCAGCCCCGGACTAGGTTCGGGGGAGCTGTTTTTT; D gene: TRBD2; V gene: TRBV7-3; clone size: -; J gene: TRBJ2-2
CDR3 protein: CASSFMGGGAPEAFF; CDR3 DNA: TGTGCCAGCAGTTTCATGGGCGGGGGGGCTCCTGAAGCTTTCTTT; D gene: -; V gene: TRBV28; clone size: once; J gene: TRBJ1-1
CDR3 protein: CASSPGQGAREQFF; CDR3 DNA: TGTGCCAGCAGCCCCGGACAGGGGGCAAGGGAGCAGTTCTTC; D gene: TRBD1; V gene: TRBV7-9; clone size: -; J gene: TRBJ2-1
CDR3 protein: CASRRGLGSGANNEQFF; CDR3 DNA: TGTGCCAGCAGGAGGGGACTCGGGAGCGGGGCCAACAATGAGCAGTTCTTC; D gene: TRBD2; V gene: TRBV11-2; clone size: -; J gene: TRBJ2-1
CDR3 protein: CAWSVPGWRVEAFF; CDR3 DNA: TGTGCCTGGAGTGTACCCGGGTGGAGGGTTGAAGCTTTCTTT; D gene: -; V gene: TRBV30; clone size: -; J gene: TRBJ1-1
CDR3 protein: CASSAPPIEQFF; CDR3 DNA: TGCGCCAGCAGTGCCCCCCCAATCGAGCAGTTCTTC; D gene: -; V gene: TRBV10-2; clone size: -; J gene: TRBJ2-1
CDR3 protein: CASSLGAGRSYEQYF; CDR3 DNA: TGTGCCAGCAGCTTAGGGGCGGGAAGGTCCTACGAGCAGTACTTC; D gene: -; V gene: TRBV7-8; clone size: few; J gene: TRBJ2-7
CDR3 protein: CASSLPYSGNTIYF; CDR3 DNA: TGTGCCAGCAGCTTACCCTACTCGGGAAACACCATATATTTT; D gene: -; V gene: TRBV7-9; clone size: -; J gene: TRBJ1-3
CDR3 protein: CASARGPYNEQFF; CDR3 DNA: TGTGCCAGCGCCAGGGGCCCCTACAATGAGCAGTTCTTC; D gene: -; V gene: TRBV27; clone size: -; J gene: TRBJ2-1
CDR3 protein: CSALGNEQFF; CDR3 DNA: TGCAGTGCCCTAGGCAATGAGCAGTTCTTC; D gene: -; V gene: TRBV20-1; clone size: once; J gene: TRBJ2-1
CDR3 protein: CASSVRTSQGTDTQYF; CDR3 DNA: TGTGCCAGCAGCGTAAGGACTAGCCAGGGCACAGATACGCAGTATTTT; D gene: TRBD2; V gene: TRBV9; clone size: -; J gene: TRBJ2-3
CDR3 protein: CASSFDRGGNSPLHF; CDR3 DNA: TGTGCCAGCAGTTTTGACAGGGGAGGTAATTCACCCCTCCACTTT; D gene: TRBD1; V gene: TRBV2; clone size: -; J gene: TRBJ1-6
CDR3 protein: CASSPQGSGANVLTF; CDR3 DNA: TGTGCCAGCAGCCCCCAGGGCTCTGGGGCCAACGTCCTGACTTTC; D gene: -; V gene: TRBV7-9; clone size: -; J gene: TRBJ2-6
CDR3 protein: CASSWGLAGEETQYF; CDR3 DNA: TGTGCCAGCAGTTGGGGACTAGCGGGAGAAGAGACCCAGTACTTC; D gene: TRBD2; V gene: TRBV6-6; clone size: few; J gene: TRBJ2-5
CDR3 protein: CASGFGREADTQYF; CDR3 DNA: TGTGCTAGTGGTTTTGGCAGGGAGGCAGATACGCAGTATTTT; D gene: -; V gene: TRBV12-5; clone size: -; J gene: TRBJ2-3
CDR3 protein: CASSPQAGTNTGELFF; CDR3 DNA: TGTGCCAGCTCACCACAAGCGGGTACCAACACCGGGGAGCTGTTTTTT; D gene: -; V gene: TRBV18; clone size: -; J gene: TRBJ2-2
CDR3 protein: CASSSGDKTSTDTQYF; CDR3 DNA: TGCGCCAGTTCTAGCGGGGATAAGACTAGCACAGATACGCAGTATTTT; D gene: TRBD2; V gene: TRBV10-1; clone size: -; J gene: TRBJ2-3
CDR3 protein: CASSLVPAGGYNEQFF; CDR3 DNA: TGTGCCAGCAGCTTAGTCCCAGCGGGAGGATACAATGAGCAGTTCTTC; D gene: TRBD2; V gene: TRBV7-8; clone size: once; J gene: TRBJ2-1
CDR3 protein: CASSLARTSGSLYYNEQFF; CDR3 DNA: TGTGCCAGCAGCTTGGCGAGGACTAGCGGGAGCCTTTATTACAATGAGCAGTTCTTC; D gene: TRBD2; V gene: TRBV5-4; clone size: -; J gene: TRBJ2-1
CDR3 protein: CASSPLREAFF; CDR3 DNA: TGTGCCAGCAGCCCATTGAGGGAAGCTTTCTTT; D gene: -; V gene: TRBV7-9; clone size: few; J gene: TRBJ1-1
CDR3 protein: CASSSQLGGRAGNEQFF; CDR3 DNA: TGCGCCAGCAGCTCCCAGTTGGGCGGGAGGGCCGGCAATGAGCAGTTCTTC; D gene: TRBD2; V gene: TRBV5-1; clone size: -; J gene: TRBJ2-1
CDR3 protein: CASSLNGQRNTIYF; CDR3 DNA: TGTGCCAGCAGTTTAAATGGACAGAGAAACACCATATATTTT; D gene: -; V gene: TRBV27; clone size: -; J gene: TRBJ1-3
CDR3 protein: CASSFGGNTEAFF; CDR3 DNA: TGCGCCAGCAGCTTCGGCGGGAACACTGAAGCTTTCTTT; D gene: -; V gene: TRBV5-1; clone size: -; J gene: TRBJ1-1